This T cell receptor (beta chain) is drawn from a study of OX40 agonist ivuxolimab in advanced cancers. The overall study: Age averaged around 60 years (range roughly 20 to 90), and just over 80% were male. Two patients with cutaneous melanoma and one with hepatocellular carcinoma, three in total, showed partial responses.

Researchers took blood at baseline, on cycle 4 day 1, and on cycle 7 day 1. There are 14 residues in the CDR3. Germline V gene sequence: CDR1 SGHDT, CDR2 YYEEEE. Clones were read by immunoSEQ multiplex PCR, and TCRdb kept only the in-frame ones, dropping some. The sample records under 25,000 clones, about 88% being singletons. The V call is TRBV5-6, the J call TRBJ2-5; 7 bases align to TRBD1. The better agreement between TRBJ2-7 and the DNA end casts doubt on the J call. This TCR derives from an adult with an advanced solid tumor such as melanoma, head and neck, liver or kidney cancer. Sequenced here: CD4+ or CD8+ T cells sorted from blood, sampled in a trial of the OX40 agonist ivuxolimab. The CDR3 DNA sequence: TGTGCCAGCAGCCCCGGGACAGCAACCTACGAGCAGTACTTC. Translated, it gives CASSPGTATYEQYF.